Shown below are 3 T cell receptor beta chains from a single sample sequenced in a study of cytomegalovirus exposure and HLA in healthy donors. Vbeta (60) and Jbeta (13) primers were used in the PCR. The method was immunoSEQ multiplex PCR; TCRdb's version includes in-frame clones alone and lacks a portion of them. The repertoire table contains about 88,000 clones. The sequenced material came from PBMCs. All receptors derive from a girl between 10 and 17 years old in good health and CMV-seropositive.

The V gene is TRBV5-1, the J gene TRBJ1-1; TRBD1 is a possible D gene (5 bases). This CDR3 has 15 amino acids. Germline V gives CDR1 SGHRS, CDR2 YFSETQ. Trimming pared 0 bases from V and 2 bases from J, leaving 11 bases between. CDR3 DNA: TGCGCCAGCAGCTTGGTGTCAGGGCCAAACACTGAAGCTTTCTTT. This translates into CASSLVSGPNTEAFF.

The chain carries TRBV15 and TRBJ1-4, with D unresolved. CDR1 LNHNV and CDR2 YYDKDF come from the germline V gene (reference sequence). The CDR3 runs 12 residues. V lost 8 bases and J lost 8, with 12 bases in between. For the CDR3, the DNA is TGTGCCACCGGCGGGAATCGGGAAAAACTGTTTTTT. This encodes CATGGNREKLFF.

On this clone itself: The junction shows a germline mismatch at one end, possibly a read error. V and J are TRBV7-7 and TRBJ1-5, with D tentatively TRBD1 (5 bases). The CDR3 is 15 amino acids. Per germline, CDR1 SSHAT and CDR2 FNYEAQ (reference sequence). CDR3 nucleotides: TGTGCTAGCAGCCAGATTGGGCGGGGGGGAACCCCCCAGCATTTT. Translating gives CASSQIGRGGTPQHF.